The 18 T cell receptor beta chains given below trace back to one sample, sequenced in a study of blood T cells in healthy people across ages. Through a sample-barcoded 5' primer and a J-beta primer mix, a second PCR was run for about 6 to 12 cycles. TCRdb re-derived calls from the 5' RACE reads in MiXCR, one entry per CDR3 protein. The sample lists over 1,500,000 distinct CDR3 sequences, roughly 43% occurring once. The sequenced material came from blood. All receptors come from a human donor in good health.

This clonotype was counted only a few times. The chain joins TRBV28 to TRBJ2-5; TRBD2 agrees at 10 bases. V lost 2 bases to trimming and J lost 5 bases; unmatched junction nucleotides: 5. Germline V CDR1 and CDR2: MDHEN, SYDVKM. This CDR3 has 15 amino acids. The CDR3: CASSLRRLAGETQYF. The CDR3 coding sequence is TGTGCCAGCAGTTTAAGGAGACTAGCGGGTGAGACCCAGTACTTC.

With regard to this clonotype: Since a much larger clone is just one base distant, this may be a read error. The chain recombines TRBV7-2 with TRBJ1-2; weak D call: TRBD1 (5 bases). CDR3 size: 14 residues. Germline CDR1 reads SGHTA; CDR2 reads FQGNSA. This chain's CDR3 is CAGSLGVKNYGYTF. CDR3 bases: TGTGCCGGCAGCCTAGGGGTCAAAAACTATGGCTACACCTTC.

The genes are TRBV4-2 and TRBJ2-5; the match to TRBD2 covers 9 bases. Germline V CDR1 and CDR2: LGHNA, YNFKEQ. The CDR3 extends over 16 amino acids. The trim removed 2 bases at V and 2 bases at J, leaving 6 bases unmatched. This CDR3 reads CASSQTSGYTQETQYF. The CDR3 coding sequence is TGTGCCAGCAGCCAAACTAGCGGGTACACTCAAGAGACCCAGTACTTC.

For this clonotype: The junction departs from germline at one end; a sequencing error may be responsible. The gene calls are TRBV10-3 and TRBJ2-4, with D perhaps matching TRBD1 (6 bases). CDR3 size: 14 residues. Germline V gene lookup returns CDR1 ENHRY and CDR2 SYGVKD. The CDR3 bases are TGTGCCACCAGTTCGGGACAACTACGAAACATTCAGTACTTC. Translated: CATSSGQLRNIQYF.

V gene TRBV20-1 combines with J gene TRBJ1-1; no definite D call. Trimming took 6 bases from V and 5 from J, leaving 19 bases between them. CDR1 is DFQATT and CDR2 is SNEGSKA in the germline V gene (reference sequence). This CDR3 comprises 14 residues. The CDR3 nucleotides are TGCAGTGCGACTCCGGCTGAGTTCGTGACTGAAGCTTTCTTT. This encodes CSATPAEFVTEAFF.

This clonotype was observed a handful of times. The rearrangement links TRBV7-2 to TRBJ2-4; TRBD2 matches 7 bases. The CDR3 runs 14 residues. Trimming cost V 5 bases and J 8 bases; bases outside gene matches: 9. Germline V gene lookup returns CDR1 SGHTA and CDR2 FQGNSA. The CDR3 reads CASSPRLAGDIQYF. CDR3 coding DNA: TGTGCCAGCAGCCCCCGACTTGCGGGAGACATTCAGTACTTC.

In this sample, this clonotype turned up once. V is TRBV7-6 and J is TRBJ2-3; tentatively, D is TRBD1 or TRBD2 (7 bases each). Trimming removed 5 bases from V and 2 bases from J, with 14 bases in between. The length of the CDR3 is 15 residues. The germline CDR1 and CDR2 sequences are SGHVS and FNYEAQ. CDR3 coding DNA: TGTGCCAGCAGCCAGGGGGGGAGTCACACAGATACGCAGTATTTT. Its protein product is CASSQGGSHTDTQYF.

This clonotype was recorded a few times. CDR3 sequence (DNA): TGTGCCAGCAAGCAGTCTTTTGCTATGGACGAGCAGTACTTC. Translating it yields CASKQSFAMDEQYF. V gene TRBV7-2 combines with J gene TRBJ2-4; D unresolved. The J call may be faulty, since TRBJ2-7 better matches the DNA end. There are 14 residues in the CDR3. Germline lookup yields CDR1 SGHTA and CDR2 FQGNSA.

This clonotype was picked up a small number of times. This chain links TRBV7-2 with TRBJ2-7; tentatively, D is TRBD1 (6 bases). The CDR3 sequence is 16 residues long. CDR1 is SGHTA and CDR2 is FQGNSA in the germline V gene. With 2 bases removed from V and 3 bases from J, the gap between germline ends came to 17 bases. This CDR3 is CASSLSWDTTFYEQYF. The CDR3 bases are TGTGCCAGCAGCTTATCATGGGACACGACCTTCTACGAGCAGTACTTC.

There are a few counts of this clonotype. The V and J genes are TRBV28 and TRBJ2-1; D is possibly TRBD2 (6 bases). CDR1 is MDHEN, CDR2 SYDVKM, per germline. V lost 5 bases and J 3 bases, leaving 17 bases between the germline ends. The CDR3 covers 16 residues. DNA of the CDR3: TGTGCCAGCAGTCCGCTATCCGGGACTCGCTACAATGAGCAGTTCTTC. Translation gives CASSPLSGTRYNEQFF.

This chain connects TRBV20-1 to TRBJ2-5; 7 bases line up with TRBD1. CDR1 is DFQATT and CDR2 is SNEGSKA in the germline V gene (reference sequence). This CDR3 has 15 amino acids. Trimming took 4 bases from V and 4 from J; bases not matched to a gene: 12. This CDR3 reads CSAMGEQGFRETQYF. Written as DNA, the CDR3 is TGCAGTGCTATGGGAGAACAGGGGTTCCGAGAGACCCAGTACTTC.

This chain links TRBV21-1 with TRBJ2-3; the table's D call of TRBD1 was not tested on the DNA. TRBV21-1 is a pseudogene segment. This CDR3 has 13 amino acids. The CDR3 loop is CASSKTGISTQYF. The CDR3 DNA sequence: TGTGCCAGCAGCAAAACAGGGATAAGTACGCAGTATTTT.

This clonotype has more than one count but fewer than ten. This chain connects TRBV27 to TRBJ2-3; 10 nucleotides line up with TRBD2. Per the germline V gene, CDR1 is MNHEY and CDR2 is SMNVEV (reference sequence). The CDR3 contains 16 residues. V shed 5 bases, J shed 6 bases, and the junction held 11 bases outside the gene matches. The CDR3, as DNA: TGTGCCAGCAGTCACAAGCGGGGGGGTCCTACCGATACGCAGTATTTT. Amino acids: CASSHKRGGPTDTQYF.

Here the CDR3 reads CIGEEQETQYF. CDR3 sequence (DNA): TGCATCGGAGAAGAGCAAGAGACCCAGTACTTC. V gene TRBV29-1 combines with J gene TRBJ2-5; no reliable D call. The CDR3 runs 11 residues. Germline assignment: CDR1 SQVTM and CDR2 ANQGSEA.

J is TRBJ1-5 and V is TRBV5-1; D perhaps matches TRBD1 (6 bases). Deletions cut 2 bases from V and 7 bases from J, with 13 bases between. Germline values: CDR1 SGHRS, CDR2 YFSETQ. The CDR3 is 14 amino acids. DNA of the CDR3: TGCGCCAGCAGCTTTACAGGGCTGGAGCAGCCCCAGCATTTT. It translates to CASSFTGLEQPQHF. Variable domain in full (rest from reference TRBV5-1 and TRBJ1-5): KAGVTQTPRYLIKTRGQQVTLSCSPISGHRSVSWYQQTPGQGLQFLFEYFSETQRNKGNFPGRFSGRQFSNSRSEMNVSTLELGDSALYLCASSFTGLEQPQHFGDGTRLSIL.

This clonotype came up once. This sequence joins TRBV7-9 and TRBJ2-3, with D tentatively TRBD1 or TRBD2 (6 bases each). The CDR3 consists of 14 residues. Between the trimmed V and J ends, which lost 5 bases and 4 bases, there was a span of 13 bases. Germline loops: CDR1 SEHNR, CDR2 FQNEAQ (reference sequence). The CDR3 here is CASSKVGGADTQYF. CDR3 sequence (DNA): TGTGCCAGCAGCAAAGTCGGGGGCGCAGATACGCAGTATTTT.

This clonotype was detected a few times. The chain combines TRBV29-1 with TRBJ2-1; D not resolved. The CDR3 spans 12 residues. V lost 4 bases and J 9 bases, leaving 13 bases between the germline ends. Germline V gives CDR1 SQVTM, CDR2 ANQGSEA. DNA of the CDR3: TGCAGCGTTGTGGTTTGGGTCCGTGAGCAGTTCTTC. Protein: CSVVVWVREQFF.

This clonotype appeared a few times. This may stem from a read error, because a much larger clone lies one nucleotide away. The chain links TRBV4-2 to TRBJ1-5; D remains unclear. V lost 4 bases and J 11 bases, leaving 24 bases between the germline ends. Germline-derived CDR1 and CDR2 are LGHNA and YNFKEQ. The CDR3 extends over 16 amino acids. The CDR3 loop reads CASSLNPSGPRIAQHF. For the CDR3, the DNA is TGTGCCAGCAGCCTTAACCCTTCCGGACCCCGGATCGCCCAGCATTTT.